This T cell receptor (beta chain) was obtained from a study of T-cell reconstitution after alpha-beta-depleted transplantation in children. Study results and caveats: Newly generated T cells supplied most T-cell counts and diversity one year post-transplant. Reportedly, roughly two months post-transplant, alpha-beta T cells arose from several hundred expanded graft clones. For some patients, TCRbeta diversity was high at day 60 because of recipient T cells and thymic progenitors that survived.

This clonotype appeared a few times. The antigen is unknown. TCRbeta library preparation incorporated unique molecular identifiers. TCRdb reprocessed the PCR reads with MiXCR, giving one entry per CDR3 protein. Of more than 75,000 distinct CDR3 sequences detected, more than 20% appear once; the ten largest clones hold roughly a fifth. Germline CDR1 and CDR2: LGHNA and YSLEER. Trimming at V came to 0 bases and at J to 4 bases, leaving 6 bases not matched to a gene. The CDR3 runs 18 residues. The starting material was PBMCs, obtained before TCRalphabeta/CD19-depleted stem cell transplant. The TCR comes from a boy between 2 and 10 years old with acute lymphoblastic leukemia, due to receive a stem cell transplant. The chain links TRBV4-3 to TRBJ2-5, with 15 bases aligning to TRBD2. CDR3 nucleotides: TGCGCCAGCAGCCAAGAGGCCCCGGGACTAGCGGGAGGAGAGACCCAGTACTTC. Encoded protein: CASSQEAPGLAGGETQYF.